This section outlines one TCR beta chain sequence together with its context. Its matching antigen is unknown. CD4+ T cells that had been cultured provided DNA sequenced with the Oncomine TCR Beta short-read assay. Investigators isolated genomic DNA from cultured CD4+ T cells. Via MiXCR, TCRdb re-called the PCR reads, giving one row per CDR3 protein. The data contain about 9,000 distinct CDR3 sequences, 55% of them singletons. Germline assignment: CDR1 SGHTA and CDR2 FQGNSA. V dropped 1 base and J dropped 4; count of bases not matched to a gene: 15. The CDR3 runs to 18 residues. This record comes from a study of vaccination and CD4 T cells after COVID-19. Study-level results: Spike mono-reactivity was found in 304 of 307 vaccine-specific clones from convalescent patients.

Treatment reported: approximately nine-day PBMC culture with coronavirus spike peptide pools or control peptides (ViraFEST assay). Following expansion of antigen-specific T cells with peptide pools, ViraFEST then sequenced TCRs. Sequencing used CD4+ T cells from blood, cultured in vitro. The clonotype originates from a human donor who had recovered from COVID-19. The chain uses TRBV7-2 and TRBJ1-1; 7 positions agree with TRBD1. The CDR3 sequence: CASSLGLRQGGWSTEAFF. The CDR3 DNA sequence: TGTGCCAGCAGCTTAGGCCTCAGACAGGGCGGTTGGAGCACTGAAGCTTTCTTT.